The entry below describes one TCR beta chain. V was pared by 1 base and J by 8 bases, with 12 bases of the junction left unmatched. The CDR3 is 18 amino acids. Germline CDR1 reads MGHRA; CDR2 reads YSYEKL. In the PCR, 60 Vbeta and 13 Jbeta primers were used. Produced via immunoSEQ multiplex PCR; TCRdb's table is partial and in-frame only. The table has about 140,000 clones, roughly 74% seen once. The sample comes from a study of cytomegalovirus exposure and HLA in healthy donors. The sample taken for sequencing was PBMCs. This clonotype originated in a man aged 40-55 years in good health and CMV-seronegative. The chain combines TRBV4-1 with TRBJ2-3, with 13 nucleotides matching TRBD2. The CDR3 DNA sequence: TGCGCCAGCAGCCAAGGGACTAGCGGGGGCCCTTCTTTGGGTACGCAGTATTTT. This translates into CASSQGTSGGPSLGTQYF.